These 13 T cell receptor beta chains share one sample of origin, sequenced in a study of T-cell memory formation after mild COVID-19. TCRdb fed the 5' RACE reads into MiXCR, producing one record per CDR3 protein. The table has 500,000 to 650,000 distinct CDR3 sequences, about 20% seen once. Sequencing was done on a sample of PBMCs or a T cell subset sorted from them (not recorded which). These receptors all stem from an adult woman who had mild COVID-19 (a few samples of this study predate the infection). Cell type and time point are not known.

This clonotype was counted only a few times. This rearrangement joins TRBV12-3 or TRBV12-4 to TRBJ2-5; D remains unclear. Trimming took off 5 bases at V and 6 bases at J, with 16 bases between the two ends. CDR3 length: 14 amino acids. CDR3 amino acids: CASSQGTIRQTQYF. CDR3 sequence (DNA): TGTGCCAGCAGTCAAGGAACCATCCGGCAGACCCAGTACTTC.

This clonotype was found a few times. The V gene is TRBV5-1, the J gene TRBJ2-5; 8 nucleotides align to TRBD2. The V gene's germline CDR1 is SGHRS and CDR2 YFSETQ. The CDR3 covers 16 residues. V trimming: 3 bases; J trimming: 10 bases; junction bases outside the gene matches: 17. This CDR3 reads CASSSGAGGGQGDQYF. CDR3 bases: TGCGCCAGCAGCTCTGGTGCGGGGGGCGGCCAAGGAGACCAGTACTTC.

The chain joins TRBV5-1 to TRBJ2-3; D is possibly TRBD1 (6 bases). Germline V gene data show CDR1 as SGHRS and CDR2 as YFSETQ. V lost 4 bases, J lost 4 bases, and 16 bases lay in between. The CDR3 spans 15 residues. CDR3 DNA: TGCGCCAGCAGCCCGTTACAGGGAGAGGCAGATACGCAGTATTTT. As protein: CASSPLQGEADTQYF.

The chain has TRBV18 and TRBJ1-1; D gene uncertain. Germline V gene data show CDR1 as KGHSH and CDR2 as LQKENI. There are 12 residues in the CDR3. Trimming cost V 1 base and J 8 bases, with 8 bases left between them. The CDR3 nucleotides read TGTGCCAGCTCACCACAGCAACGGGAAGCTTTCTTT. This translates into CASSPQQREAFF.

J is TRBJ2-5 and V is TRBV7-6; 7 bases are shared with TRBD1. V lost 5 bases and J lost 5; bases outside the gene matches: 11. Germline V gene data show CDR1 as SGHVS and CDR2 as FNYEAQ. The CDR3 sequence is 15 residues long. Here the CDR3 DNA reads TGTGCCAGCAGCGAATACCGAGGGGGCCGCGAGACCCAGTACTTC. Translation gives CASSEYRGGRETQYF.

This clonotype has more than one count but fewer than ten. V is TRBV6-2 or TRBV6-3 and J is TRBJ1-4; D is unresolved. V lost 0 bases to trimming and J lost 5 bases, with 19 bases between them. This CDR3 comprises 18 residues. Germline CDR1 reads MNHEY; CDR2 reads SVGEGT. The CDR3 DNA is TGTGCCAGCAGTTACTCGACGTTTGTCCAGCTCTTCAATGAAAAACTGTTTTTT. This translates into CASSYSTFVQLFNEKLFF.

The chain is built from TRBV29-1 and TRBJ1-1; D gene uncertain. This CDR3 is 10 amino acids long. Per the germline V gene, CDR1 is SQVTM and CDR2 is ANQGSEA. V was shortened by 5 bases and J by 7 bases, with 8 bases between the two germline ends. Written as DNA, the CDR3 is TGCAGCGTTAATCCGGGTGAAGCTTTCTTT. It encodes CSVNPGEAFF.

At least ten counts were recorded for this clonotype. This chain joins TRBV11-3 and TRBJ2-1; 8 bases fit TRBD2. The germline V gene has CDR1 SGHNT and CDR2 YENEEA. This CDR3 region has 16 residues. V dropped 1 base and J dropped 4; count of bases not matched to a gene: 6. The CDR3 loop is CASSLVGLGSYNEQFF. The CDR3 coding sequence is TGTGCCAGCAGCTTAGTGGGACTAGGGTCTTACAATGAGCAGTTCTTC.

The rearrangement links TRBV5-1 to TRBJ2-1; D is ambiguous. The CDR3 loop spans 13 amino acids. Per the germline V gene, CDR1 is SGHRS and CDR2 is YFSETQ. The V gene lost 3 bases and the J gene lost 6 bases, with 10 bases spanning the gap. CDR3 in DNA: TGCGCCAGCAGCTCCGGGCCACGCAATGAGCAGTTCTTC. Amino acid sequence: CASSSGPRNEQFF.

The V call is TRBV27, the J call TRBJ2-4; D is undetermined. The germline V gene has CDR1 MNHEY and CDR2 SMNVEV (reference sequence). The CDR3 is 15 residues long. V dropped 0 bases and J dropped 0 bases, with 6 bases sitting between them. CDR3 in DNA: TGTGCCAGCAGTTTATCAGATCTAGCCAAAAACATTCAGTACTTC. This gives the protein CASSLSDLAKNIQYF.

The chain couples TRBV18 to TRBJ2-5; D gene unclear. The length of the CDR3 is 15 residues. CDR1 is KGHSH and CDR2 is LQKENI in the germline V gene. V shed 3 bases and J shed 2 bases, with 13 bases lying between them. The CDR3 reads CASSPRTDSQETQYF. DNA of the CDR3: TGTGCCAGCTCACCCCGGACGGATAGTCAAGAGACCCAGTACTTC.

This clonotype appeared a few times. The rearrangement uses TRBV7-9 and TRBJ2-1, with 11 bases lining up with TRBD2. The V and J ends lost 5 bases and 1 base, in that order; junction bases with no gene match: 13. The germline V gene has CDR1 SEHNR and CDR2 FQNEAQ (reference sequence). The CDR3 covers 19 residues. DNA for the CDR3: TGTGCCAGCAGCCCCTCTTTACTAGCGGGAGCCAAGTCCTACAATGAGCAGTTCTTC. Protein product: CASSPSLLAGAKSYNEQFF.

The chain combines TRBV19 with TRBJ2-7; 7 nucleotides agree with TRBD1. This CDR3 has 15 amino acids. V lost 5 bases and J lost 3; bases outside the gene matches: 10. Germline loops: CDR1 LNHDA, CDR2 SQIVND (reference sequence). The CDR3 DNA sequence: TGTGCCAGTAGTGACTATAACGGACAGGACTACGAGCAGTACTTC. It encodes CASSDYNGQDYEQYF.